These T cell receptor beta chains were read from a single sample in a study of T cells in Graves' hyperthyroidism and ophthalmopathy. TCRdb processed the multiplex PCR reads anew with MiXCR; each CDR3 protein has one entry. This sample has under 400,000 distinct CDR3 sequences, with approximately 15% found just once. The sequenced sample consisted of blood. Source of these receptors: a man younger than 45 with Graves' hyperthyroidism. Each CDR3 is given with its conserved first and last residue. D genes are given only for firm matches. Clone size, where shown, is once, few, many, or a class for clones that have expanded.

clone_size d_call j_call v_call cdr3_nt cdr3_aa
many - TRBJ2-7 TRBV28 TGTGCCAGCAGTTTTAGGACGGAATCCTACGAGCAGTACTTC CASSFRTESYEQYF
few TRBD1 TRBJ1-1 TRBV18 TGTGCCAGCTCACCGGGACAGGGGGGATTGAACACTGAAGCTTTCTTT CASSPGQGGLNTEAFF
many - TRBJ2-7 TRBV6-1 TGTGCCAGCAGTCCCCGGGACGCCTCCTACGAGCAGTACTTC CASSPRDASYEQYF
many - TRBJ2-3 TRBV2 TGTGCCAGCAGGCCCTTCGAAGCGCAGTATTTT CASRPFEAQYF
many - TRBJ2-5 TRBV2 TGTGCCAGCAGTTCGGAGGCTGATGAGACCCAGTACTTC CASSSEADETQYF
- TRBD1 TRBJ1-4 TRBV24-1 TGTGCCACCAGTGATTGGACAGGGGAAAAACTGTTTTTT CATSDWTGEKLFF
many - TRBJ1-5 TRBV11-2 TGTGCCAGCCGCCTCCTCGGGCGCGAGGACGGTTTCAATCAGCCCCAGCATTTT CASRLLGREDGFNQPQHF
many - TRBJ1-1 TRBV5-8 TGTGCCAGCAGCTTGGGGACGCTCGGGGGAGCTTTCTTT CASSLGTLGGAFF
- TRBD2 TRBJ2-7 TRBV6-5 TGTGCCAGCAGTTACTCGACTAGCGGGAGTCACGAGCAGTACTTC CASSYSTSGSHEQYF
- - TRBJ2-6 TRBV5-1 TGCGCCAGCAGCCTACTTTACTCTGGGGCCAACGTCCTGACTTTC CASSLLYSGANVLTF
few - TRBJ2-1 TRBV9 TGTGCCAGCAGCGTAGGCTCCTTGGGAAATGAGCAGTTCTTC CASSVGSLGNEQFF
many TRBD2 TRBJ2-1 TRBV5-1 TGCGCCAGCAGCTTGGCTAGCGGGAACTACAATGAGCAGTTCTTC CASSLASGNYNEQFF
- - TRBJ2-5 TRBV5-1 TGCGCCAGCAGCTCCGAGAGGGGAATGGAACGGGTTCAAGAGACCCAGTACTTC CASSSERGMERVQETQYF
many - TRBJ2-1 TRBV2 TGTGCCAGCGGACTCCCTGACTCGGGTGAGCAGTTCTTC CASGLPDSGEQFF
- TRBD1 TRBJ1-6 TRBV5-1 TGCGCCAGCAGCCGGGGACAGAATAATTCACCCCTCCACTTT CASSRGQNNSPLHF
- TRBD2 TRBJ2-7 TRBV5-1 TGCGCCAGCAGCTCTGGCGCACTAGCGGGAGACGGGCAGTACTTC CASSSGALAGDGQYF
few - TRBJ1-3 TRBV7-9 TGTGCCAGCAGCTACAGGGATTCTGGAAACACCATATATTTT CASSYRDSGNTIYF
many - TRBJ2-1 TRBV11-2 TGTGCCAGCAGCCCGGGACTCCAAAGCGCCCAGTTCTTC CASSPGLQSAQFF
many - TRBJ1-1 TRBV20-1 TGCAGTGCCGGCAGGGGGAACACTGAAGCTTTCTTT CSAGRGNTEAFF
few TRBD2 TRBJ2-5 TRBV7-6 TGTGCCAGCAGCTTATTTCGCTCCGGGGGGGCCCAAGAGACCCAGTACTTC CASSLFRSGGAQETQYF
- - TRBJ2-7 TRBV28 TGTGCCAGCAGTTTGGTACGGGAGAAGGTCGAGCAGTACTTC CASSLVREKVEQYF
- TRBD1 TRBJ2-7 TRBV9 TGTGCCAGCAGCCCCGACAGGGGGAGATACTACGAGCAGTACTTC CASSPDRGRYYEQYF
- - TRBJ1-5 TRBV6-5 TGTGCCAGCAGTTACTCAGGGTCAGTTCGGAATCAGCCCCAGCATTTT CASSYSGSVRNQPQHF
many TRBD1 TRBJ2-7 TRBV19 TGTGCCAGTGCGACAGGGGCTAGCTACGAGCAGTACTTC CASATGASYEQYF
few - TRBJ1-2 TRBV7-3 TGTGCCAGCAGCCCGGGACACCCCTTTGGCTACACCTTC CASSPGHPFGYTF
- TRBD1 TRBJ1-1 TRBV5-1 TGCGCCAGCACCGAGGGGGCTGTAGAGAACACTGAAGCTTTCTTT CASTEGAVENTEAFF
few - TRBJ1-5 TRBV12-3/TRBV12-4 TGTGCCAGCAGCCTAGCAGGGTTCAGAAATCAGCCCCAGCATTTT CASSLAGFRNQPQHF
few - TRBJ2-3 TRBV11-2 TGTGCCAGCAGTCCTAGAATAGCCCAGGGCACAGATACGCAGTATTTT CASSPRIAQGTDTQYF
many - TRBJ1-1 TRBV10-3 TGTGCCATCACTCCGGCCACGGACGACACTGAAGCTTTCTTT CAITPATDDTEAFF
many - TRBJ2-5 TRBV12-3/TRBV12-4 TGTGCCAGCAGCCCCGGGGTATGGACCCAGTACTTC CASSPGVWTQYF
many TRBD2 TRBJ2-5 TRBV9 TGTGCCAGCAGCGTAGCGGCTAGCGGGGAGACCCAGTACTTC CASSVAASGETQYF
many - TRBJ2-3 TRBV20-1 TGCAGTGCTATAGATACACGGACGAGTACGCAGTATTTT CSAIDTRTSTQYF
many - TRBJ1-1 TRBV30 TGTGCCTGGAGTCCAGGGGTCGGGTACACTGAAGCTTTCTTT CAWSPGVGYTEAFF
few - TRBJ1-2 TRBV5-1 TGCGCCAGCAGCCCGGACACCGGGTCTCCCATCTATGGCTACACCTTC CASSPDTGSPIYGYTF
many - TRBJ1-5 TRBV30 TGTGCCTGGAGTGTACTGGTTGGAAATCAGCCCCAGCATTTT CAWSVLVGNQPQHF
many TRBD2 TRBJ2-7 TRBV6-2/TRBV6-3 TGTGCCAGCAGTTACCCCGCCGCGGTTGTGGCGGGGGGATCCTGGTACGAGCAGTACTTC CASSYPAAVVAGGSWYEQYF
few TRBD1 TRBJ1-5 TRBV27 TGTGCCAGCAGGAGGGGGCTCGCCCTAAATAGCAATCAGCCCCAGCATTTT CASRRGLALNSNQPQHF
many - TRBJ1-5 TRBV27 TGTGCCAGCAGTTTGAATGGAGGACTCGGCAATCAGCCCCAGCATTTT CASSLNGGLGNQPQHF
many - TRBJ1-1 TRBV12-3/TRBV12-4 TGTGCCAGCAGTCAATGGACAGCCGGGACTGAAGCTTTCTTT CASSQWTAGTEAFF
- TRBD1 TRBJ2-3 TRBV2 TGTGCCAGTGCCGGGACAGAGGCCCTGGATACGCAGTATTTT CASAGTEALDTQYF
few - TRBJ2-5 TRBV5-5 TGTGCCAGCAGCCCGGACTTCTTACAAGAGACCCAGTACTTC CASSPDFLQETQYF
many - TRBJ1-2 TRBV28 TGTGCCACAGATAGATTATATGGCTACACCTTC CATDRLYGYTF